The 4 T cell receptor beta chains given below trace back to one sample, sequenced in a study of blood T cell repertoires in COVID-19. Clones were sequenced by immunoSEQ multiplex PCR, and TCRdb holds only the in-frame ones, with some missing. The table shows approximately 260,000 clones, with approximately 81% occurring only once. The sample consisted of PBMCs or T cells enriched from blood (not recorded which). The receptors stem from a woman aged 45-65 years who had been exposed to COVID-19.

CDR3: CASSMGQFGYTF. In nucleotides, the CDR3 is TGTGCCAGTAGTATGGGACAGTTTGGCTACACCTTC. The chain recombines TRBV19 with TRBJ1-2; 7 bases agree with TRBD1. The CDR3 runs 12 residues. From germline, CDR1 is LNHDA and CDR2 SQIVND (reference sequence). The ends lost 3 bases at V and 7 bases at J; junction bases unmatched: 2.

The V gene is TRBV7-2, the J gene TRBJ2-3; 11 nucleotides line up with TRBD2. Germline loops: CDR1 SGHTA, CDR2 FQGNSA. This CDR3 region has 16 residues. After removal of 0 bases from V and 4 bases from J, the junction contained 3 bases not matched to a gene. CDR3 region: CASSLAVAGGADTQYF. The DNA of the CDR3 is TGTGCCAGCAGCTTAGCTGTAGCGGGGGGGGCAGATACGCAGTATTTT.

The chain carries TRBV5-6 and TRBJ1-2, with D perhaps TRBD1 (6 bases). The CDR3 loop spans 15 amino acids. Trimming cost V 4 bases and J 6 bases, with 19 bases left between them. Looked up from germline, CDR1 is SGHDT and CDR2 is YYEEEE. The CDR3 here is CASSPGTRRDHGYTF. For the CDR3, the DNA is TGTGCCAGCAGCCCTGGGACACGCAGAGACCATGGCTACACCTTC. Full variable domain (remainder filled in from reference TRBV5-6 and TRBJ1-2): DAGVTQSPTHLIKTRGQQVTLRCSPKSGHDTVSWYQQALGQGPQFIFQYYEEEERQRGNFPDRFSGHQFPNYSSELNVNALLLGDSALYLCASSPGTRRDHGYTFGSGTRLTVV.

The J gene is TRBJ2-6, the V gene TRBV6-5, with D unresolved. With 6 bases removed from V and 0 bases from J, the gap between germline ends came to 9 bases. The CDR3 extends over 15 amino acids. Germline V CDR1 and CDR2: MNHEY, SVGAGI. This chain's CDR3 is CASRPLSSGANVLTF. CDR3 in DNA: TGTGCCAGCAGACCCCTCAGCTCTGGGGCCAACGTCCTGACTTTC.